This TCR beta chain is drawn from a study of regulatory T cells in long-lasting Graves disease. This clonotype showed up many times. Its antigen remains unidentified. Construction of TCR beta libraries relied on iRepertoire HTBI primers and on Arm-PCR targeting CDR3 regions. TCRdb ran MiXCR on the multiplex PCR reads and lists one entry per CDR3 protein. This table holds roughly 430,000 distinct CDR3 sequences, about 21% found once. Study findings and constraints: Patients whose Graves' disease persisted exhibited lower TCR diversity than those newly diagnosed. Persistent patients shared some 2,900 public clonotypes among themselves. Newly diagnosed patients shared fewer, at under 1,000.

Time point described: persistent/refractory GD, antithyroid drugs over 5 years with positive TRAb. From RNA extracted from PBMCs, the TCR library was made. Each of the patients was recruited from an endocrinology department situated in Xi'an, China. Peripheral blood, about 9 milliliters of it, was drawn into EDTA tubes. The receptor comes from a female donor with Graves disease. The sequences come from peripheral blood mononuclear cells (PBMCs), collected when the disease was refractory, from a patient treated with antithyroid drugs.

In DNA form, the CDR3 reads TGTGCCAGCAGTCAACGGGGGGGCGAAGAGACCCAGTACTTC. This translates into CASSQRGGEETQYF. The chain carries TRBV28 and TRBJ2-5, with TRBD2 matching 8 bases. Germline loops: CDR1 MDHEN, CDR2 SYDVKM. The CDR3 is 14 residues long. Trimming took 5 bases from V and 3 from J; bases not matched to a gene: 5.